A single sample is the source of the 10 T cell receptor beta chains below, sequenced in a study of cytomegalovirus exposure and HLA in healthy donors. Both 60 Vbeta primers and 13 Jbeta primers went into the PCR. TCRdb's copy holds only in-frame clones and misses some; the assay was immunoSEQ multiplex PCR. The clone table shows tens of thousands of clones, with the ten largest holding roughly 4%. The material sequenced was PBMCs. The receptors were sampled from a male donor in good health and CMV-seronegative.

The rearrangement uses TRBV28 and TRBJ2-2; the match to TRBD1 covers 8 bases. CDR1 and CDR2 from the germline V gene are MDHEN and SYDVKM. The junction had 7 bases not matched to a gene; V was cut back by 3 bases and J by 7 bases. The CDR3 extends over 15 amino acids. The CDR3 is CASSFWQGAGGELFF. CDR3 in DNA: TGTGCCAGCAGTTTTTGGCAGGGGGCGGGCGGGGAGCTGTTTTTT.

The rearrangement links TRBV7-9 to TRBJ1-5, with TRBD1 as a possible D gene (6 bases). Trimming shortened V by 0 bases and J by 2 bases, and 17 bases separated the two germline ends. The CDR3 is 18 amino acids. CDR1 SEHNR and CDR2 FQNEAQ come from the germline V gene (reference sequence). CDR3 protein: CASSLAPFGRGGNQPQHF. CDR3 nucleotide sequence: TGTGCCAGCAGCTTAGCCCCTTTCGGCAGGGGAGGCAATCAGCCCCAGCATTTT.

The CDR3 sequence: CASSQEFRGGARDEQFF. DNA for the CDR3: TGCGCCAGCAGCCAAGAATTCAGAGGGGGGGCCCGGGATGAGCAGTTCTTC. The chain joins TRBV4-1 to TRBJ2-1; tentative D call: TRBD2 (7 bases). The ends were cut back, 0 bases at V and 8 bases at J, with 20 bases in the middle. The CDR3 spans 17 residues. The germline V gene encodes CDR1 MGHRA and CDR2 YSYEKL.

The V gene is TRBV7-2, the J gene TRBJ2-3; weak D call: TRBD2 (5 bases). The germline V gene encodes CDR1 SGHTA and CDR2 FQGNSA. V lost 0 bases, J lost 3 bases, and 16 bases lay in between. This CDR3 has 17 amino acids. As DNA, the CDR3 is TGTGCCAGCAGCTTAGCGCATGGAGGTCTGCGGACAGATACGCAGTATTTT. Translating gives CASSLAHGGLRTDTQYF.

The CDR3 DNA is TGCGCCAGCAGCTTGGACCTAGGGGGTACCGGGGAGCTGTTTTTT. Its translation is CASSLDLGGTGELFF. V is TRBV5-1 and J is TRBJ2-2; D might be TRBD1 (6 bases). The germline V gene has CDR1 SGHRS and CDR2 YFSETQ. The CDR3 is made up of 15 amino acids. V lost 0 bases to trimming and J lost 5 bases, with 11 bases between them.

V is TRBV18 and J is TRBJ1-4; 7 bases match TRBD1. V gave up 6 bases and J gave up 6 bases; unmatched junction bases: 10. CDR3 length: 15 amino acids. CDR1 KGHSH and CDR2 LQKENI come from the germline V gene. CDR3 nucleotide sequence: TGTGCCAGCTCCCCAAACAGGGGCAGAGATGAAAAACTGTTTTTT. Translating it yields CASSPNRGRDEKLFF.

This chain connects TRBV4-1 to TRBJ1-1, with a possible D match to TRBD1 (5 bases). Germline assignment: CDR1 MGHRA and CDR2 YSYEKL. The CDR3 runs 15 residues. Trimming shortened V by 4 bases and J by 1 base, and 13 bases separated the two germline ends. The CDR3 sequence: CASSPLDTTNTEAFF. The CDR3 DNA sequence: TGCGCCAGCAGCCCGTTGGACACCACGAACACTGAAGCTTTCTTT.

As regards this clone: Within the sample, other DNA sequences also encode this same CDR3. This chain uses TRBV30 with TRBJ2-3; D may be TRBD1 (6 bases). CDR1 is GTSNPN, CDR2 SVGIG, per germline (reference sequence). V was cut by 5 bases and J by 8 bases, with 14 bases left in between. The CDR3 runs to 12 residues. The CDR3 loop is CAWAQGGSTQYF. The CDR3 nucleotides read TGTGCCTGGGCCCAAGGGGGTAGTACGCAGTATTTT.

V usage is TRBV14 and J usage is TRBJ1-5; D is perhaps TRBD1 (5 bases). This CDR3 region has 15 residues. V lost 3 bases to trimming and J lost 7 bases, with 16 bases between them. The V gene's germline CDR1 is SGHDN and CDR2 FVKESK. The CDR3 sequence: CASSQGPGAGQPQHF. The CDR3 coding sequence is TGTGCCAGCAGCCAGGGGCCGGGCGCGGGACAGCCCCAGCATTTT.

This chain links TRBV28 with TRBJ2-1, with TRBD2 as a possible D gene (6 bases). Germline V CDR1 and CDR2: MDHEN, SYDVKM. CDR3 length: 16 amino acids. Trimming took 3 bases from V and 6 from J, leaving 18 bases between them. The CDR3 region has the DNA TGTGCCAGCAGTTTGGTGACTAGAGGGAGCGCCAATGAGCAGTTCTTC. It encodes CASSLVTRGSANEQFF.